The 11 T cell receptor beta chains given below trace back to one sample, sequenced in a study of T cells in Graves' hyperthyroidism and ophthalmopathy. TCR beta CDR3 regions were amplified from RNA transcripts. TCR CDR3 regions were first amplified by RT-PCR with HTBI primers. TCRdb re-called the multiplex PCR reads through MiXCR, storing one row per CDR3 protein. The sample has over 250,000 distinct CDR3 sequences; less than 30% are singletons. The sample consisted of blood. The receptors stem from a man aged 35 to 55 with Graves' hyperthyroidism that later progressed to Graves' ophthalmopathy.

The V gene is TRBV9, the J gene TRBJ2-5; TRBD2 is a possible D gene (7 bases). The CDR3 totals 14 residues. Trimming stripped 4 bases from V and 5 bases from J, with 15 bases between. CDR1 and CDR2 from the germline V gene are SGDLS and YYNGEE. This CDR3 is CASSMGGARETQYF. The CDR3 DNA follows: TGTGCCAGCAGCATGGGGGGGGCCAGGGAGACCCAGTACTTC.

This clonotype was seen ten or more times. The chain is built from TRBV7-8 and TRBJ2-2, with D possibly matching TRBD2 (7 bases). Per the germline V gene, CDR1 is SGHVS and CDR2 is FQNEAQ. This CDR3 is 14 amino acids long. With 0 bases removed from V and 6 bases from J, the gap between germline ends came to 8 bases. This chain's CDR3 is CASSLAGGPGELFF. The CDR3 DNA follows: TGTGCCAGCAGCTTAGCGGGGGGGCCCGGGGAGCTGTTTTTT.

The chain joins TRBV12-3 or TRBV12-4 to TRBJ1-6, with D perhaps matching TRBD1 (5 bases). With 6 bases removed from V and 10 bases from J, the gap between germline ends came to 13 bases. The CDR3 length is 13 residues. As DNA, the CDR3 is TGTGCCAGCAGCCTCCGAGGGGACTCACCCCTCCACTTT. It encodes CASSLRGDSPLHF.

V usage is TRBV12-3 or TRBV12-4 and J usage is TRBJ2-5; D unclear. V lost 5 bases and J 5 bases, leaving 9 bases between the germline ends. This CDR3 has 12 amino acids. CDR3 DNA: TGTGCCAGCAGTGTTAGAAGGGAGACCCAGTACTTC. This translates into CASSVRRETQYF.

The V and J genes are TRBV28 and TRBJ2-5; either TRBD1 or TRBD2 may supply D (5 bases each). This CDR3 comprises 15 residues. CDR1 is MDHEN and CDR2 is SYDVKM in the germline V gene. Trimming left V 6 bases short and J 5 bases short, with 19 bases between. CDR3 sequence: CASSLPGTARETQYF. CDR3 sequence (DNA): TGTGCCAGCAGCCTCCCCGGGACCGCACGCGAGACCCAGTACTTC. Based on the CDR3 plus reference TRBV28 and TRBJ2-5, the full variable domain is DVKVTQSSRYLVKRTGEKVFLECVQDMDHENMFWYRQDPGLGLRLIYFSYDVKMKEKGDIPEGYSVSREKKERFSLILESASTNQTSMYLCASSLPGTARETQYFGPGTRLLVL.

This clonotype was counted a few times. The V and J genes are TRBV24-1 and TRBJ1-6; D remains unclear. CDR1 and CDR2 from the germline V gene are KGHDR and SFDVKD. The length of the CDR3 is 15 residues. V was shortened by 0 bases and J by 5 bases, with 7 bases between the two germline ends. CDR3 loop: CATSDLAENNSPLHF. CDR3 bases: TGTGCCACCAGTGATTTGGCGGAGAATAATTCACCCCTCCACTTT.

This clonotype was seen ten or more times. The chain employs TRBV11-2 and TRBJ2-2; D is tentatively TRBD1 or TRBD2 (6 bases each). Trimming removed 5 bases at V and 7 bases at J, with 14 bases between. Germline CDR1 SGHAT, CDR2 FQNNGV. This CDR3 comprises 14 residues. The CDR3 DNA reads TGTGCCAGCAGCGCGATAGGGGGAGGCGGGGAGCTGTTTTTT. Translated, it gives CASSAIGGGGELFF.

The chain is built from TRBV28 and TRBJ2-7; D perhaps matches TRBD2 (6 bases). Trimming removed 2 bases at V and 4 bases at J, with 15 bases between. This CDR3 has 15 amino acids. Germline V CDR1 and CDR2: MDHEN, SYDVKM. In DNA, the CDR3 is TGTGCCAGCAGTTTAGGAGGGATTTCGCAATACGAGCAGTACTTC. It yields the protein CASSLGGISQYEQYF.

This clonotype was seen ten or more times. The chain employs TRBV20-1 and TRBJ2-7, with 10 positions matching TRBD2. V lost 0 bases and J lost 3; bases outside the gene matches: 5. The CDR3 length is 15 residues. CDR1 DFQATT and CDR2 SNEGSKA come from the germline V gene (reference sequence). CDR3: CSARDRTSGDYEQYF. In DNA, the CDR3 is TGCAGTGCTAGAGATCGAACTAGCGGGGACTACGAGCAGTACTTC.

This clonotype showed up many times. The gene calls are TRBV19 and TRBJ2-7; tentative D call: TRBD1 (6 bases). V lost 6 bases and J lost 2, with 11 bases in between. The CDR3 has 13 amino acids. Germline CDR1 is LNHDA and CDR2 is SQIVND (reference sequence). The CDR3 DNA is TGTGCCAGTAGCTCTGGACAGACCTACGAGCAGTACTTC. Encoded protein: CASSSGQTYEQYF.

The rearrangement uses TRBV28 and TRBJ1-5, with TRBD1 identical over 7 bases. Germline V gene data show CDR1 as MDHEN and CDR2 as SYDVKM. Unmatched junction bases numbered 8, after V lost 7 bases and J lost 5 bases. This CDR3 contains 14 residues. CDR3 loop: CASTDRVVDQPQHF. DNA for the CDR3: TGTGCCAGCACCGACAGGGTGGTCGATCAGCCCCAGCATTTT. Full variable domain (rest looked up from reference TRBV28 and TRBJ1-5): DVKVTQSSRYLVKRTGEKVFLECVQDMDHENMFWYRQDPGLGLRLIYFSYDVKMKEKGDIPEGYSVSREKKERFSLILESASTNQTSMYLCASTDRVVDQPQHFGDGTRLSIL.